The 13 T cell receptor beta chains reported below all come from one sample, sequenced in a study of identical twins. TCRdb re-derived calls from the 5' RACE reads in MiXCR, one entry per CDR3 protein. The repertoire has 240,000 or so distinct CDR3 sequences, roughly a tenth of them found once; the top ten carry 10%. What was sequenced was memory T cells sorted from blood. The receptor source for this set is a man aged 50-60 years in good health.

The J gene is TRBJ2-7, the V gene TRBV6-2 or TRBV6-3; 10 nucleotides match TRBD2. Germline values: CDR1 MNHEY, CDR2 SVGEGT. Unmatched junction bases numbered 12, after V lost 8 bases and J lost 2 bases. This CDR3 spans 16 amino acids. CDR3 residues: CASCLSGTSAPYEQYF. DNA for the CDR3: TGTGCCAGCTGCCTTTCCGGGACTAGCGCTCCCTACGAGCAGTACTTC.

This clonotype turned up a few times. The chain combines TRBV25-1 with TRBJ2-5; no reliable D call. V dropped 1 base and J dropped 5 bases, with 14 bases sitting between them. CDR1 and CDR2 from the germline V gene are MGHDK and SYGVNS. This CDR3 contains 15 residues. CDR3 residues: CASSELRFTEETQYF. The CDR3 nucleotides read TGTGCCAGCAGTGAATTGCGGTTCACGGAGGAGACCCAGTACTTC.

The V call is TRBV27, the J call TRBJ2-7; TRBD2 matches at 7 bases. The CDR3 loop spans 14 amino acids. The germline CDR1 and CDR2 sequences are MNHEY and SMNVEV (reference sequence). V lost 3 bases to trimming and J lost 2 bases; unmatched junction nucleotides: 4. As DNA, the CDR3 is TGTGCCAGCAGTTTTGGGAGCGGGACCTACGAGCAGTACTTC. This encodes CASSFGSGTYEQYF.

There are many counts of this clonotype. The chain links TRBV12-3 or TRBV12-4 to TRBJ2-3; possibly TRBD1 for D (5 bases). The CDR3 has 17 residues. The V and J ends lost 6 bases and 0 bases respectively, with 19 bases between them. The CDR3, as DNA: TGTGCCAGCAGCTCGAGATTGTGGGGCTCTAGCACAGATACGCAGTATTTT. It specifies CASSSRLWGSSTDTQYF.

This clonotype came up many times. The genes are TRBV5-1 and TRBJ2-3, with 8 bases matching TRBD1. The CDR3 length is 14 residues. Germline CDR1 and CDR2: SGHRS and YFSETQ. V trimming: 4 bases; J trimming: 4 bases; junction bases outside the gene matches: 5. In DNA, the CDR3 is TGCGCCAGCAGCCACGGACAGGGCTCAGATACGCAGTATTTT. This encodes CASSHGQGSDTQYF.

The V gene is TRBV18, the J gene TRBJ2-1; possibly TRBD2 for D (5 bases). V was clipped by 1 base and J by 3 bases, with 7 bases between them. Germline values: CDR1 KGHSH, CDR2 LQKENI. This CDR3 is built from 14 residues. CDR3: CASSPQADYNEQFF. The CDR3 nucleotides read TGTGCCAGCTCACCACAAGCGGACTACAATGAGCAGTTCTTC.

The rearrangement links TRBV20-1 to TRBJ1-2; possible D gene TRBD1, 5 bases. The V gene's germline CDR1 is DFQATT and CDR2 SNEGSKA (reference sequence). CDR3 length: 15 amino acids. Trimming left V 3 bases short and J 4 bases short, with 18 bases between. The CDR3 DNA reads TGCAGTGCTAGTAGTAACGGGGCGGTTGGCTATGGCTACACCTTC. Amino acids: CSASSNGAVGYGYTF.

This clonotype showed up many times. CDR3 DNA: TGCAGTGCTAGAGATCGGACTAGCGGGAGAGGCGAGCAGTACTTC. Translated, it gives CSARDRTSGRGEQYF. The chain uses TRBV20-1 and TRBJ2-7; 13 bases agree with TRBD2. CDR1 is DFQATT and CDR2 is SNEGSKA in the germline V gene (reference sequence). V gave up 0 bases and J gave up 6 bases; unmatched junction bases: 5. The CDR3 covers 15 residues.

This clonotype was detected ten times or more. V usage is TRBV2 and J usage is TRBJ2-2, with D unresolved. Trimming took off 3 bases at V and 0 bases at J, with 8 bases between the two ends. The CDR3 length is 15 residues. The germline CDR1 and CDR2 sequences are SNHLY and FYNNEI. CDR3 residues: CASSDLFANTGELFF. CDR3 in DNA: TGTGCCAGCAGTGATCTGTTCGCGAACACCGGGGAGCTGTTTTTT.

The chain has TRBV29-1 and TRBJ2-7; D is unclear. V lost 7 bases, J lost 7 bases, and 23 bases lay in between. The CDR3 length is 14 residues. Germline values: CDR1 SQVTM, CDR2 ANQGSEA. This CDR3 is CSAVAAEFGLEQYF. The CDR3 DNA sequence: TGCAGCGCCGTGGCCGCGGAGTTTGGCCTTGAGCAGTACTTC.

This clonotype was observed many times. The chain links TRBV6-5 to TRBJ2-1; 10 positions match TRBD2. Per the germline V gene, CDR1 is MNHEY and CDR2 is SVGAGI. This CDR3 contains 15 residues. Losses at the gene ends were 2 bases for V and 8 bases for J; bases not matched to a gene: 6. CDR3 residues: CASSYRSGGAYEQFF. The DNA for the CDR3 is TGTGCCAGCAGTTACAGGAGCGGGGGGGCATATGAGCAGTTCTTC.

This clonotype was detected many times. The V call is TRBV7-2, the J call TRBJ2-2; tentative D call: TRBD2 (7 bases). Germline CDR1 is SGHTA and CDR2 is FQGNSA. The V and J ends lost 3 bases and 6 bases respectively, with 14 bases between them. The CDR3 sequence is 15 residues long. CDR3 DNA: TGTGCCAGCAGCTTTCAGGGGACTACCTCCGGGGAGCTGTTTTTT. This encodes CASSFQGTTSGELFF.

This clonotype was recorded many times. The chain couples TRBV20-1 to TRBJ1-2; D possibly corresponds to TRBD1 (6 bases). CDR3 length equals 16 residues. Per germline, CDR1 DFQATT and CDR2 SNEGSKA (reference sequence). V lost 0 bases, J lost 4 bases, and 18 bases lay in between. CDR3 sequence: CSARDLRQVGLYGYTF. CDR3 sequence (DNA): TGCAGTGCTAGAGATCTTCGACAGGTCGGGCTCTATGGCTACACCTTC.